Listed below are T cell receptor beta chains from one sample, sequenced in a study of identical twins. TCRdb analysed the 5' RACE reads with MiXCR anew, one entry per CDR3 protein. The sample lists about 900,000 distinct CDR3 sequences, 10% to 15% seen once, with around 1.6% in the top ten. These data are also associated with another study on yellow fever vaccine responses in identical twins.

Specimen: PBMCs. The receptors derive from a woman under 30 in good health. CDR3s include the opening cysteine and the closing phenylalanine or tryptophan. Each record gives: D gene, clone size, V gene, J gene, CDR3 DNA, CDR3 protein. A D gene is named only where the DNA matches it firmly. A clone size is listed for some rows: how often the clone was seen (once, few, many), or a class if it is expanded.

NA	NA	TRBV5-1	TRBJ1-5	TGCGCCAGCAGCCTGGGGACCGGGCCCCAGCATTTT	CASSLGTGPQHF
TRBD2	few	TRBV12-3/TRBV12-4	TRBJ2-2	TGTGCCAGCAGTGACGCTAGCGGTTCCGCCACCGGGGAGCTGTTTTTT	CASSDASGSATGELFF
NA	few	TRBV6-5	TRBJ2-7	TGTGCCAGCAGTTTCGGCAGAGTCTACGAGCAGTACTTC	CASSFGRVYEQYF
NA	NA	TRBV5-8	TRBJ2-7	TGTGCCAGCAGCTTAGGTCCTTCCGGGGCCGTCGAGCAGTACTTC	CASSLGPSGAVEQYF
NA	few	TRBV20-1	TRBJ2-1	TGCAGTGCTAACGGACTGGGGTGGAGAAATGAGCAGTTCTTC	CSANGLGWRNEQFF
NA	NA	TRBV6-1	TRBJ2-7	TGTGCCAGCAGTGAAGAGGTTTGGATCCACGAGCAGTACTTC	CASSEEVWIHEQYF
TRBD2	NA	TRBV6-5	TRBJ2-5	TGTGCCAGCAGTTACTCGGGGGGGGTCCTCCAAGAGACCCAGTACTTC	CASSYSGGVLQETQYF
NA	few	TRBV2	TRBJ2-1	TGTGCCAGCAGCCCACAGCCCACCCTCTACAATGAGCAGTTCTTC	CASSPQPTLYNEQFF
NA	few	TRBV7-3	TRBJ2-1	TGTGCCAGCAGCCCGGAAGGGCCGTCCTGGCAGTTCTTC	CASSPEGPSWQFF
TRBD1	once	TRBV10-3	TRBJ2-7	TGTGCCATCAGCCTTACGGGACAGTTTAGCGCCTCCTACGAGCAGTACTTC	CAISLTGQFSASYEQYF
TRBD2	few	TRBV5-6	TRBJ2-7	TGTGCCAGCAGATCGACTAGCGGGAGGGTGTACGAGCAGTACTTC	CASRSTSGRVYEQYF
NA	few	TRBV5-1	TRBJ2-2	TGCGCCAGCAGCCCAGCGGCCCCGAGGACCGGGGAGCTGTTTTTT	CASSPAAPRTGELFF
NA	NA	TRBV5-1	TRBJ2-2	TGCGCCAGCAGCTTGTGGGCGACGGACGGGGAGCTGTTTTTT	CASSLWATDGELFF
TRBD2	many	TRBV12-3/TRBV12-4	TRBJ2-7	TGTGCCAGCAGTTCACGCGGGAGGGCCTACGAGCAGTACTTC	CASSSRGRAYEQYF
TRBD2	NA	TRBV9	TRBJ2-1	TGTGCCAGCAGCGGAACAATACTAGCGGGGGAGTACAATGAGCAGTTCTTC	CASSGTILAGEYNEQFF
NA	few	TRBV15	TRBJ1-3	TGTGCCACCAGCAGAGAGGGAGTATGGAGCTCTGGAAACACCATATATTTT	CATSREGVWSSGNTIYF
TRBD1	NA	TRBV20-1	TRBJ2-1	TGCAGTGCTAGAGATGGGACAGGCTACAATGAGCAGTTCTTC	CSARDGTGYNEQFF
NA	many	TRBV15	TRBJ1-5	TGTGCCACCAGCAGATCTTCCGGTCAGCCCCAGCATTTT	CATSRSSGQPQHF
NA	NA	TRBV7-6	TRBJ2-5	TGTGCCAGCAGCTTTTTTCGGACAGCTAACACGGAGACCCAGTACTTC	CASSFFRTANTETQYF
TRBD2	many	TRBV29-1	TRBJ2-1	TGCAGCGTTGAAGTCCGCGGGAGTTACAATGAGCAGTTCTTC	CSVEVRGSYNEQFF
TRBD1	few	TRBV7-2	TRBJ1-5	TGTGCCAGCAGCCAACGGACAGGTCCAAATCAGCCCCAGCATTTT	CASSQRTGPNQPQHF
NA	NA	TRBV29-1	TRBJ2-2	TGCAGCGTTGTCCAGGACCTACCCCCGAACACCGGGGAGCTGTTTTTT	CSVVQDLPPNTGELFF
NA	many	TRBV28	TRBJ1-5	TGTGCCAGCAGCGTAGGACGGTTTAATCAGCCCCAGCATTTT	CASSVGRFNQPQHF
TRBD2	NA	TRBV7-8	TRBJ2-1	TGTGCCATCCGCCTTAGCGGGAGGCCGTACAATGAGCAGTTCTTC	CAIRLSGRPYNEQFF
NA	NA	TRBV27	TRBJ1-3	TGTGCCAGCAGCCCAGGGCGGTTTGGAAACACCATATATTTT	CASSPGRFGNTIYF
TRBD2	few	TRBV5-1	TRBJ2-3	TGCGCCAGCAGCGGATGGACTAGCGGAACCACAGATACGCAGTATTTT	CASSGWTSGTTDTQYF
NA	NA	TRBV14	TRBJ2-5	TGTGCCAGCAGCCAATGGGGCGAAGAGACCCAGTACTTC	CASSQWGEETQYF
TRBD1	many	TRBV7-6	TRBJ1-1	TGTGCCAGCAGCTACAATCAGGGGGCCAACACTGAAGCTTTCTTT	CASSYNQGANTEAFF
TRBD1	many	TRBV11-2	TRBJ1-1	TGTGCCAGCAGCCCGTTGACAGGGAAGAACACTGAAGCTTTCTTT	CASSPLTGKNTEAFF
TRBD2	NA	TRBV24-1	TRBJ2-1	TGTGCCACCAGTGAAACTAGAACTAGCGAAAGCTCCTACAATGAGCAGTTCTTC	CATSETRTSESSYNEQFF
NA	NA	TRBV29-1	TRBJ2-7	TGCAGCGTCGCCACAGGGAGCGAGCAGTACTTC	CSVATGSEQYF
NA	NA	TRBV5-1	TRBJ2-2	TGCGCCAGCAGCTTGATAGGCTCAGCGAACACCGGGGAGCTGTTTTTT	CASSLIGSANTGELFF
NA	NA	TRBV6-1	TRBJ2-4	TGTGCCAGCAGTGAAATTAGTCAGGGCCGTCCAAGGTACTTC	CASSEISQGRPRYF
TRBD1	few	TRBV6-1	TRBJ2-7	TGTGCCAGCTCCCTTGTGACAGGGGACTACGAGCAGTACTTC	CASSLVTGDYEQYF
NA	NA	TRBV20-1	TRBJ2-7	TGCAGTGCTAGAGATTCGGGCGGGAAGTACGAGCAGTACTTC	CSARDSGGKYEQYF
TRBD1	few	TRBV7-8	TRBJ1-4	TGTGCCAGCAGCCTAGGCAGGGGGGGGACTAATGAAAAACTGTTTTTT	CASSLGRGGTNEKLFF
NA	NA	TRBV29-1	TRBJ2-2	TGCAGCGTTGTTTCGGGGTACACCGGGGAGCTGTTTTTT	CSVVSGYTGELFF
NA	few	TRBV4-2	TRBJ2-1	TGTGCCAGCAGCCAAGAAGGTGGCGGACCCTACAATGAGCAGTTCTTC	CASSQEGGGPYNEQFF
NA	NA	TRBV20-1	TRBJ2-3	TGCAGTGCCCCAAAAACACTTCGCACAGATACGCAGTATTTT	CSAPKTLRTDTQYF
TRBD2	few	TRBV29-1	TRBJ2-5	TGCAGCGTTGAAGCTAGCGGGAGACTCAGGGAGACCCAGTACTTC	CSVEASGRLRETQYF
TRBD2	many	TRBV10-3	TRBJ2-1	TGTGCCATCAGTGAGTCCAGCGGGGGGGCCAATGAGCAGTTCTTC	CAISESSGGANEQFF
NA	NA	TRBV5-5	TRBJ1-1	TGTGCCAGCATGCTACGGGCCCCAGACACTGAAGCTTTCTTT	CASMLRAPDTEAFF
NA	NA	TRBV4-1	TRBJ2-7	TGCGCCAGCAGCCACTTAGTCGGACCGGGACCTACCTTC	CASSHLVGPGPTF
TRBD1	NA	TRBV24-1	TRBJ2-2	TGTGCCACCAGTGGGGACAGTACCCGAGGAGACGGGGAGCTGTTTTTT	CATSGDSTRGDGELFF
NA	many	TRBV10-3	TRBJ2-7	TGTGCCATCAGTCTACAGGTTACGAGCTCCTACGAGCAGTACTTC	CAISLQVTSSYEQYF
TRBD2	few	TRBV11-1	TRBJ2-7	TGTGCCAGCAGCCTGCAGCCGGGACTAGCGGGACCAAGGGTCTACGAGCAGTACTTC	CASSLQPGLAGPRVYEQYF
TRBD1	few	TRBV12-3/TRBV12-4	TRBJ2-2	TGTGCCAGCAGTTTAGAATTTTGGGGACAGGGGACCGGGGAGCTGTTTTTT	CASSLEFWGQGTGELFF
TRBD2	many	TRBV6-1	TRBJ2-7	TGTGCCAGCAGTGAAGAAGCGGGAGGTAGGAACGAGCAGTACTTC	CASSEEAGGRNEQYF
NA	NA	TRBV3-1	TRBJ2-3	TGTGCCAGCAGCCAAGCTGAATGGGACCGAAGACTAGATACGCAGTATTTT	CASSQAEWDRRLDTQYF
NA	NA	TRBV6-5	TRBJ2-2	TGTGCCAGCAGTTACTTTGGGGGTAACGGGGAGCTGTTTTTT	CASSYFGGNGELFF